This paragraph reports one TCR beta chain. How the authors handled the data: Reference gene primer amplification yielded estimated nucleated cell counts. The data were produced by immunoSEQ multiplex PCR, yet TCRdb's version contains in-frame clones alone and is incomplete. V, J and clone size were drawn from that table, and D and trimming were deduced from the DNA. The sample comprises about 420,000 clones, around 90% of which are singletons, and 0.65% to 1% rests with the top ten. The CDR3 sequence is 17 residues long. Per germline, CDR1 SGHDN and CDR2 FVKESK. The V and J ends lost 4 bases and 7 bases respectively, with 23 bases between them. This sample was taken from a study of blood T cell repertoires in COVID-19.

The sequencing input was peripheral blood. This chain joins TRBV14 and TRBJ2-1; D may be TRBD2 (7 bases). The origin of this receptor is a man between 18 and 35 years old with COVID-19, enrolled during active disease. The CDR3 sequence: CASSPWTASGGGNEQFF. The DNA for the CDR3 is TGTGCCAGCAGCCCCTGGACCGCTAGCGGAGGGGGGAATGAGCAGTTCTTC.